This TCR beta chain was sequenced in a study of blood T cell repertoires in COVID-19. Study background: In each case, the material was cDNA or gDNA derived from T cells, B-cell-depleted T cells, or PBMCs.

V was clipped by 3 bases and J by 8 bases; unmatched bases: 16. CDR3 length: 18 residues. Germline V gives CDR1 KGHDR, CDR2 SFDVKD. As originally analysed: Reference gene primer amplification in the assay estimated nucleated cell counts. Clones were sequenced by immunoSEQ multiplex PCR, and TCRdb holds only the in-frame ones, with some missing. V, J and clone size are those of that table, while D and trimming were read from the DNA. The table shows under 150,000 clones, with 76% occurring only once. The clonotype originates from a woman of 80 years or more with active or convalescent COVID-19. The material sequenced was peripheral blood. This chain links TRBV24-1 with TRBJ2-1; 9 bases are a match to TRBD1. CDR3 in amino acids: CATSDRSKGQGGGHEQFF. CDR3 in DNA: TGTGCCACCAGTGATCGATCTAAGGGACAGGGAGGAGGCCATGAGCAGTTCTTC.